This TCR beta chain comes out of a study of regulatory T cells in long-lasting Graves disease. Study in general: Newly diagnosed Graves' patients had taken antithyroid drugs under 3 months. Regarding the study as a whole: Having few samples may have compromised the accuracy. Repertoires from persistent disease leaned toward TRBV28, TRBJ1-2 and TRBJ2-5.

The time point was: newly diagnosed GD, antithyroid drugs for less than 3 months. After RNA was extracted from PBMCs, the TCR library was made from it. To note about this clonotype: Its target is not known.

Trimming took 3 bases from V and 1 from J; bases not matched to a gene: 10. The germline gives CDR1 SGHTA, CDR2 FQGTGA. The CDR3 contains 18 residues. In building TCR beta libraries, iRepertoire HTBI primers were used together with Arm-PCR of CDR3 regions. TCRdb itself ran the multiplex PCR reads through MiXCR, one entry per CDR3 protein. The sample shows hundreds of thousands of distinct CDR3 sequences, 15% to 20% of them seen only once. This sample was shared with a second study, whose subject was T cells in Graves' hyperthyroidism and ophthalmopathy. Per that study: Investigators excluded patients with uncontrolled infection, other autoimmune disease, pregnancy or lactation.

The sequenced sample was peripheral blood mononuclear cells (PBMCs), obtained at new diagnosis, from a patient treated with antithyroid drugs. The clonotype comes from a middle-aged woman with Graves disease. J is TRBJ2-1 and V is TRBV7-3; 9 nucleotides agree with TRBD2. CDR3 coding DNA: TGTGCCAGCAGCTTTGGCGGGGGGGCCGGGGGGTCCTACAATGAGCAGTTCTTC. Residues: CASSFGGGAGGSYNEQFF.